This T cell receptor beta chain was sequenced for a study of T cell repertoires in cytomegalovirus infection. On the study more broadly: It can be stated that public TCR beta signatures indicated CMV infection as well as a matching HLA type.

Whole-study results and caveats: There were carriers of CMV plus the relevant HLA, and cumulative public TCR beta family frequency identified them. Predominance within the ex vivo response was attributable to HLA-C-restricted CMV-specific TCR beta clonotypes.

Trimming cost V 1 base and J 5 bases, with 5 bases left between them. Germline lookup yields CDR1 SGHTA and CDR2 FQGNSA. The CDR3 runs 13 residues. This clonotype has ten or more counts. Its specificity is not known. TCRdb reanalysed the reads using MiXCR and keeps one entry per CDR3 protein. The profile shows 200,000 to 250,000 distinct CDR3 sequences, about 5.9% of them singletons. The chain combines TRBV7-2 with TRBJ2-2; D is undetermined. The receptor was isolated from a human donor in good health (CMV status not recorded). Some clones in this sample may be carry-over from other donors' samples. Sequencing used PBMCs. The CDR3 nucleotides are TGTGCCAGCAGCTTAGTCAGGACCGGGGAGCTGTTTTTT. This encodes CASSLVRTGELFF.